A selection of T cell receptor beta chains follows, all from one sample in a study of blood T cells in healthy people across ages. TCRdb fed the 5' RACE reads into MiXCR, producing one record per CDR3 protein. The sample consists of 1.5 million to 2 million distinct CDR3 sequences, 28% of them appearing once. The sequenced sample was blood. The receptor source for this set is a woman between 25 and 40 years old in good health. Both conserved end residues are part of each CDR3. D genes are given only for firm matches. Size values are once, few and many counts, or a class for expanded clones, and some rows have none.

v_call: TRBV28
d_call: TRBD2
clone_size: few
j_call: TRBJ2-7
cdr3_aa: CASSPPGIAGWGSSYEQYF
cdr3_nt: TGTGCCAGCAGTCCCCCCGGGATAGCGGGATGGGGGAGCTCCTACGAGCAGTACTTC

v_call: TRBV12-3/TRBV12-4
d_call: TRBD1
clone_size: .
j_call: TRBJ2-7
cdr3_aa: CASRGQGAYNEQYF
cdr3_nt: TGTGCCAGCAGGGGACAGGGGGCTTACAATGAGCAGTACTTC

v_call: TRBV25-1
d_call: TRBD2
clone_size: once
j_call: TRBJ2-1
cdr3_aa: CASRGTGGVREQFF
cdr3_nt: TGTGCCAGCAGGGGGACGGGGGGTGTGAGGGAGCAGTTCTTC

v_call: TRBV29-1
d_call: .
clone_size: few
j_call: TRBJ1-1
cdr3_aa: CSVRTGLNTEAFF
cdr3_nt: TGCAGCGTCCGGACCGGTTTGAACACTGAAGCTTTCTTT

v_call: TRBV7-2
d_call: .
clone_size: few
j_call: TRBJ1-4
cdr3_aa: CASSLTAPTNEKLFF
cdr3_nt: TGTGCCAGCAGCTTAACGGCTCCAACTAATGAAAAACTGTTTTTT

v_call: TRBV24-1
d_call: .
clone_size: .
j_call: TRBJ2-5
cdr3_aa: CATSDPTAFEETQYF
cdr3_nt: TGTGCCACCAGTGACCCGACAGCGTTTGAAGAGACCCAGTACTTC

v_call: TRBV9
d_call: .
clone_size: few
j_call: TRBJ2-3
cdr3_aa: CASSQTGLSTDTQYF
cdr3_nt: TGTGCCAGCAGCCAGACAGGACTCTCCACAGATACGCAGTATTTT

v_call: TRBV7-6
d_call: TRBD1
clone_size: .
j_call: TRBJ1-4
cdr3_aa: CASSRTGQWEKRFF
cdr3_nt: TGTGCCAGCAGCCGGACGGGACAGTGGGAAAAACGGTTTTTT

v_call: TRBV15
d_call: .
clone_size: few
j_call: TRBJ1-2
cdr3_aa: CATSRDELSPYGYTF
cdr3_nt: TGTGCCACCAGCAGAGACGAGCTCTCCCCCTATGGCTACACCTTC

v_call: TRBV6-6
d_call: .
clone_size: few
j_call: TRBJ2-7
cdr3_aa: CASVGAPYEQYF
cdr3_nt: TGTGCCAGCGTCGGGGCCCCCTACGAGCAGTACTTC

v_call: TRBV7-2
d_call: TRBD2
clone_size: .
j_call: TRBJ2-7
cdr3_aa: CASSPPPQRGGVEQYF
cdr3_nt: TGTGCCAGCAGCCCTCCCCCCCAGCGGGGGGGCGTCGAGCAGTACTTC

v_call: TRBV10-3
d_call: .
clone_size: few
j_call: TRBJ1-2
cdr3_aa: CAISVGGYGYTF
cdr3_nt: TGTGCCATCAGTGTGGGAGGCTATGGCTACACCTTC

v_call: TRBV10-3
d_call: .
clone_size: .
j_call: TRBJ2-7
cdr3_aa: CAISGMDRTYEQYF
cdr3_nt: TGTGCCATCAGTGGGATGGACCGGACCTACGAGCAGTACTTC

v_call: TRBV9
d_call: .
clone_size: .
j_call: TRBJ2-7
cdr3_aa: CASSVADNYEQYF
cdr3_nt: TGTGCCAGCAGCGTAGCCGACAACTACGAGCAGTACTTC

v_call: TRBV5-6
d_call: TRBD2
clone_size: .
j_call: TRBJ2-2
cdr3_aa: CASSLRTSGINTGELFF
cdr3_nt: TGTGCCAGCAGCTTGAGGACTAGCGGGATTAACACCGGGGAGCTGTTTTTT

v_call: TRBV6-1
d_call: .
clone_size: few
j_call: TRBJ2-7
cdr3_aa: CASRPQAFYEQYF
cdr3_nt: TGTGCCAGCCGTCCCCAGGCTTTCTACGAGCAGTACTTC

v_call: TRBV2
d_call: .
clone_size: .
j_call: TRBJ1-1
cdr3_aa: CASRWGSEAFF
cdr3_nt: TGTGCCAGCAGGTGGGGGAGTGAAGCTTTCTTT

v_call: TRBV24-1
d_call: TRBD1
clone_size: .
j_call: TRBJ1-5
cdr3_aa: CAASESDRDDQPQHF
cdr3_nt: TGTGCCGCCAGTGAATCAGACAGGGATGATCAGCCCCAGCATTTT

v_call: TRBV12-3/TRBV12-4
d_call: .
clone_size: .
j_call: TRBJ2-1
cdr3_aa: CASSPTGRGWKGEQFF
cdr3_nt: TGTGCCAGCAGTCCTACCGGTAGGGGCTGGAAGGGTGAGCAGTTCTTC

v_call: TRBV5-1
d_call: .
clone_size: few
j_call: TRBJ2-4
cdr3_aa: CASSLDVGLAKNIQYF
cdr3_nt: TGCGCCAGCAGCTTGGACGTGGGTTTAGCCAAAAACATTCAGTACTTC

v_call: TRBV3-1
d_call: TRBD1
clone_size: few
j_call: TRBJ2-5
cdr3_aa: CASSRTDRGRVLQETQYF
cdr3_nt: TGTGCCAGCAGCCGAACCGACAGGGGGAGAGTTCTCCAAGAGACCCAGTACTTC

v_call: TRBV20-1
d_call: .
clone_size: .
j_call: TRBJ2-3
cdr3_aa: CSAPGGTAGDTQYF
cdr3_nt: TGCAGTGCCCCGGGCGGGACTGCAGGGGATACGCAGTATTTT

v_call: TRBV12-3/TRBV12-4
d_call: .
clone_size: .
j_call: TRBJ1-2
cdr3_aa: CASSLQWYTF
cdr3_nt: TGTGCCAGCAGTCTGCAGTGGTACACCTTC

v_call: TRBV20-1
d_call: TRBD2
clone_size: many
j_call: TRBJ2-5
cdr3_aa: CSALTIGRFHTETQYF
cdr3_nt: TGCAGTGCACTTACTATCGGGAGGTTCCATACGGAGACCCAGTACTTC

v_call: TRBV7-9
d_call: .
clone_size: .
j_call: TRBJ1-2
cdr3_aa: CASSAWGNNGYTF
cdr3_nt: TGTGCCAGCAGCGCCTGGGGGAACAATGGCTACACCTTC

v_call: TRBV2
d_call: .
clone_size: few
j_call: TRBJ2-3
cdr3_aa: CASPSVGTDTQYF
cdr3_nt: TGTGCCAGCCCTAGCGTCGGCACAGATACGCAGTATTTT

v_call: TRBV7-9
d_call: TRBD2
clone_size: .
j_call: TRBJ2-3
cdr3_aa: CASSSLAGTSTDTQYF
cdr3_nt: TGTGCCAGCAGTTCCCTAGCGGGAACTAGCACAGATACGCAGTATTTT

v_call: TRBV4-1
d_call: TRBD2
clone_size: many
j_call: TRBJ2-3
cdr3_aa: CASSQVAGGIADTQYF
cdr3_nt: TGCGCCAGCAGCCAAGTAGCGGGGGGTATAGCAGATACGCAGTATTTT

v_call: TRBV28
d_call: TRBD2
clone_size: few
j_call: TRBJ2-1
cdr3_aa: CASLGTSGESYNEQFF
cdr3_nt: TGTGCCAGCCTCGGGACTAGCGGTGAGTCCTACAATGAGCAGTTCTTC

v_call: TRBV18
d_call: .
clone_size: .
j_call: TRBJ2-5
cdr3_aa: CASSRPVGQETQYF
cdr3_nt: TGTGCCAGCTCACGCCCAGTAGGGCAAGAGACCCAGTACTTC

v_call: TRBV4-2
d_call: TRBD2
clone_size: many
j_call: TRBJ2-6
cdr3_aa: CASSQEGTSGGYPGANVLTF
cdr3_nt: TGTGCCAGCAGCCAAGAAGGGACTAGCGGGGGGTATCCTGGGGCCAACGTCCTGACTTTC

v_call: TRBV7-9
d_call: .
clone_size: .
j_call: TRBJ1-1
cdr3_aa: CASSQPGYTEAFF
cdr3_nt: TGTGCCAGCAGCCAACCAGGGTACACTGAAGCTTTCTTT

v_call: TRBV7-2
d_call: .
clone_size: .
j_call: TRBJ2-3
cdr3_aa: CASSLGRPSTGTQYF
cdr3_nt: TGTGCCAGCAGCTTGGGGCGACCTAGCACAGGTACGCAGTATTTT